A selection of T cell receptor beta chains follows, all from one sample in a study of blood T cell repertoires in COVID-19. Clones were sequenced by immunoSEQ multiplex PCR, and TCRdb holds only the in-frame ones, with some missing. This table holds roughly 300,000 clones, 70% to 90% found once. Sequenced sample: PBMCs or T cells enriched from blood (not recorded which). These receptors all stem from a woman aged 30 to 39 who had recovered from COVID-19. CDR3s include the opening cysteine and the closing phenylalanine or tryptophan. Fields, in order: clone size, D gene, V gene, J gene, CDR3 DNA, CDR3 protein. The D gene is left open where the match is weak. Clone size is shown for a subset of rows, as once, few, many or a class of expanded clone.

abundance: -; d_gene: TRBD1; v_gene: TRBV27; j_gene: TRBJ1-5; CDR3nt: TGTGCCAGCAGTCGGACAGGGGCTGAGGGGCCCCAGCATTTT; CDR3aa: CASSRTGAEGPQHF
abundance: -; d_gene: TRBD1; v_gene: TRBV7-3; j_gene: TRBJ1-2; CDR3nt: TGTGCCAGCAGCTCCCAAGGGGGCAGGGCGGGGGGCTACACCTTC; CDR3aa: CASSSQGGRAGGYTF
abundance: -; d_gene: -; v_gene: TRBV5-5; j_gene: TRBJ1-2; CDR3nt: TGTGCCAGCAGTTCAATCAACAGGGCGAGCTACACCTTC; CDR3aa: CASSSINRASYTF
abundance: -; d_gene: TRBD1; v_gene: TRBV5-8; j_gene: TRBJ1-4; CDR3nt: TGTGCCAGCAGCTCAGAGGGACAGGCAACTAATGAAAAACTGTTTTTT; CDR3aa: CASSSEGQATNEKLFF
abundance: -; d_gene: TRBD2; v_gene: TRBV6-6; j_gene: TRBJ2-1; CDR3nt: TGTGCCAGCAGTTACCTAGCGGGGGGTGGCAATGAGCAGTTCTTC; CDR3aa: CASSYLAGGGNEQFF
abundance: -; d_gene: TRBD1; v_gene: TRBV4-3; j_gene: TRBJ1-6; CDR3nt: TGCGCCAGCAGCCAGGACAGGGGGCGTAATTCACCCCTCCACTTT; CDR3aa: CASSQDRGRNSPLHF
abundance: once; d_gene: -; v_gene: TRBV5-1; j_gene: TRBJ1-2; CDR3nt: TGCGCCAGCAGCCCCGGGACATATAGGGATGGCTACACCTTC; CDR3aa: CASSPGTYRDGYTF
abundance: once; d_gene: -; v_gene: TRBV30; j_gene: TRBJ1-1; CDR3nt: TGTGCCTGGACCGGACGGGGTGAAGCTTTCTTT; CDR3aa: CAWTGRGEAFF
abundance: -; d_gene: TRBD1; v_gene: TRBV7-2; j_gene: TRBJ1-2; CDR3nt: TGTGCCAGCAGCACAGGACAGGGGGTGTATGGCTACACCTTC; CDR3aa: CASSTGQGVYGYTF
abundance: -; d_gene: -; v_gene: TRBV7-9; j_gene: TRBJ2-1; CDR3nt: TGTGCCATTTCGGGGTTTCTTGGGGATGAGCAGTTCTTC; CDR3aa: CAISGFLGDEQFF
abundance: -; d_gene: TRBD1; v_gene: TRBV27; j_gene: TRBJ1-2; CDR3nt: TGTGCCAGCAGTTCTATTGGGGGACAGCCTCTCCTTTATGGCTACACCTTC; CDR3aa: CASSSIGGQPLLYGYTF
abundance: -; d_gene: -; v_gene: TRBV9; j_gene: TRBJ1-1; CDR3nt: TGTGCCAGCAGCGTAGTACATTCCAACACTGAAGCTTTCTTT; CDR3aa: CASSVVHSNTEAFF
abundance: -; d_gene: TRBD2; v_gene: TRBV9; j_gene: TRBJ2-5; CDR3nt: TGTGCCAGCAGCGTAGCTAGCGGGGGTGTCCAAGAGACCCAGTACTTC; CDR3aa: CASSVASGGVQETQYF
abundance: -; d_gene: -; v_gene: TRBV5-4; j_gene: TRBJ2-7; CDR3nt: TGTGCCAGCAGCTTGCGGGGAACCGGGGTCGAGCAGTACTTC; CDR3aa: CASSLRGTGVEQYF
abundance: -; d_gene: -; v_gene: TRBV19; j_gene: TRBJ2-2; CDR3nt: TGTGCCAGTAGTACGACTCGGTCGAGGACCGGGGAGCTGTTTTTT; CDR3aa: CASSTTRSRTGELFF
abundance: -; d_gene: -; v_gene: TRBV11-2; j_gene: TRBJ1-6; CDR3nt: TGTGCCAGCAACCCTGGGCAGTCAAATTCACCCCTCCACTTT; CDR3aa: CASNPGQSNSPLHF
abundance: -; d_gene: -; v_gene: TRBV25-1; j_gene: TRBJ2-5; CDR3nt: TGTGCCAGCAGTGAATCCGGTGAGACCCAGTACTTC; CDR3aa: CASSESGETQYF
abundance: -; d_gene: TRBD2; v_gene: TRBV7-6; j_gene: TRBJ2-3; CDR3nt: TGTGCCAGCAGCCCAGGGACTAGCGGCACAGATACGCAGTATTTT; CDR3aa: CASSPGTSGTDTQYF
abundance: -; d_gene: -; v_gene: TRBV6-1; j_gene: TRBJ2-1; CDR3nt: TGTGCCAGCAGTGAAGCCTGGGGCCAGTACAATGAGCAGTTCTTC; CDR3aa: CASSEAWGQYNEQFF
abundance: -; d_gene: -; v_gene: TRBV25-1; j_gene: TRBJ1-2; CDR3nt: TGTGCCAGCAGTGAATTGGGCAACTCCCGAGGGGGCTACACCTTC; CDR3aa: CASSELGNSRGGYTF
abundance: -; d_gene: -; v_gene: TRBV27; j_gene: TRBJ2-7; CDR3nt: TGTGCCAGCAGTCCGCAAAAGGGGACAGCGGGCGCCTACGAGCAGTACTTC; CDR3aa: CASSPQKGTAGAYEQYF
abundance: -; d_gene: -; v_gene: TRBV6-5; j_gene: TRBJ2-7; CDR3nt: TGTGCCAGCACCAAAAACCAGGGTTGGGATTACGAGCAGTACTTC; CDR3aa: CASTKNQGWDYEQYF
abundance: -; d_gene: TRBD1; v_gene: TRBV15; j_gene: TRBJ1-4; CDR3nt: TGTGCCACCAGCGAAACAGGGGGTAATGAAAAACTGTTTTTT; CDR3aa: CATSETGGNEKLFF
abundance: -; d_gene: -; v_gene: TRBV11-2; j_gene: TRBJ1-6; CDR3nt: TGTGCCAGCAGCTTAATGGCCATAGGGGCTTCCTATAATTCACCCCTCCACTTT; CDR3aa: CASSLMAIGASYNSPLHF
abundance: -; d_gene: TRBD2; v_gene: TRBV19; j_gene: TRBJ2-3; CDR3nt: TGTGCCAGTAGTGCACCGGGACTAGCGGGCACAGATACGCAGTATTTT; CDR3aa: CASSAPGLAGTDTQYF
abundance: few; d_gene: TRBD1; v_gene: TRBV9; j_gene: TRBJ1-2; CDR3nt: TGTGCCAGCAGCGTAGTCATAGGGCAGGGGGCGCCGGTCGGCTACACCTTC; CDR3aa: CASSVVIGQGAPVGYTF
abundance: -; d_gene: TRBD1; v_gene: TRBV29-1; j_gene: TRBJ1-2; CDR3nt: TGCAGCACCACCCCGAGGACAGGGGGCAACTATGGCTACACCTTC; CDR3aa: CSTTPRTGGNYGYTF
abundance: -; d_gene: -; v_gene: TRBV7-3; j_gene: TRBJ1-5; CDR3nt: TGTGCCAGCAGCCCCGGGTTTAGCAATCAGCCCCAGCATTTT; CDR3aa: CASSPGFSNQPQHF